This TCR beta chain appears in the sequencing data of a study of T-cell memory formation after mild COVID-19. Study-wide results and caveats: Pre-infection memory harbored some responding clones, suggesting cross-reactive memory joined. Clones that contracted from day 15 to 85 had balanced CD4/CD8; later expanders were CD4+ biased.

Comment on this clonotype: Its antigen is not identified.

MiXCR, applied by TCRdb to the 5' RACE reads, yields one record per CDR3 protein. The profile shows 350,000 to 450,000 distinct CDR3 sequences, 20% to 30% of them singletons. This CDR3 has 17 amino acids. J lost 2 bases, V lost 1 base, and 9 bases had no gene match. Looked up from germline, CDR1 is SGHRS and CDR2 is YFSETQ. Sample: PBMCs or a T cell subset sorted from them (not recorded which). This TCR was sampled from an adult woman who had mild COVID-19 (a few samples of this study predate the infection). Cell type and time point are not known. V is TRBV5-1 and J is TRBJ2-5; 9 bases are a match to TRBD1. CDR3 sequence (DNA): TGCGCCAGCAGCTTGCCGCCACAGGGGGCCGGACAAGAGACCCAGTACTTC. Translated: CASSLPPQGAGQETQYF.